These 13 T cell receptor beta chains share one sample of origin, sequenced in a study of cytomegalovirus exposure and HLA in healthy donors (dated by TCRdb to about 2017). The method behind the library was the immunoSEQ multiplex PCR assay. For the multiplex PCR, a mixture combining 60 forward primers for TCR Vbeta segments and 13 reverse primers for TCR Jbeta segments was used. TCRdb provides this immuneACCESS table in a form limited to in-frame rearrangements. Some clones are lacking; in checked studies, under half of them reflect an unresolved V gene, and why the rest are absent is not known. The sample data list about 100,000 clones, and less than 80% of these were observed just once. The ten largest clones add up to 7.8% of the sample. The sample taken for sequencing was PBMCs. The source is a young man in good health and CMV-seronegative.

There are a few counts of this clone. V is TRBV28 and J is TRBJ1-2; 11 bases fit TRBD1. With 6 bases clipped from V and 5 bases from J, the junction kept 8 bases outside the gene matches. Germline V gene sequence: CDR1 MDHEN, CDR2 SYDVKM. There are 15 residues in the CDR3. The CDR3 DNA reads TGTGCCAGCAGCTTCAGGGACAGGGGGATATATGGCTACACCTTC. It specifies CASSFRDRGIYGYTF.

This clone appeared a few times. This rearrangement joins TRBV2 to TRBJ2-7, with D uncertain. The CDR3 covers 18 residues. Trimming removed 0 bases at V and 0 bases at J, with 18 bases between. Germline CDR1 and CDR2: SNHLY and FYNNEI. The CDR3 DNA reads as TGTGCCAGCAGTGAAGCGATCGAAGTTACGGTGAACTCCTACGAGCAGTACTTC. Protein product: CASSEAIEVTVNSYEQYF.

This sequence joins TRBV2 and TRBJ2-3, with 9 positions matching TRBD2. Germline CDR1 is SNHLY and CDR2 is FYNNEI. This CDR3 spans 15 amino acids. The J segment lost 4 bases and the V segment lost 6 bases, leaving 8 bases of the junction unmatched. The CDR3 nucleotides are TGTGCCAGCAGCCTCCTAGCGGGAAGGGCAGATACGCAGTATTTT. Translation gives CASSLLAGRADTQYF.

The chain carries TRBV6-1 and TRBJ1-6; D gene ambiguous. Germline V lookup: CDR1 MNHNS, CDR2 SASEGT. Trimming took 4 bases from V and 10 from J, leaving 14 bases between them. This CDR3 has 14 residues. The DNA for the CDR3 is TGTGCCAGCAGTGGGCGGGCAACGGGCTCACCCCTCCACTTT. Translated: CASSGRATGSPLHF.

This clone is a singleton in its sample. The chain joins TRBV19 to TRBJ1-2, with D maybe TRBD1 (6 bases). Between the trimmed V and J ends, which lost 8 bases and 8 bases, there was a span of 21 bases. Germline CDR1 LNHDA, CDR2 SQIVND (reference sequence). This CDR3 is 14 amino acids long. CDR3 in DNA: TGTGCCAGTTCTCCAACGGACAGAAATAGGGGCTACACCTTC. It codes for CASSPTDRNRGYTF.

V and J are TRBV30 and TRBJ1-2; 9 nucleotides align to TRBD1. Germline CDR1 and CDR2: GTSNPN and SVGIG (reference sequence). There are 17 residues in the CDR3. Germline trimming cut 3 bases from V and 2 bases from J; bases unmatched to any gene: 13. The chain's CDR3 is CAWSVRTGDRLNYGYTF. CDR3 in DNA: TGTGCCTGGAGCGTCCGGACAGGGGATCGTTTGAACTATGGCTACACCTTC.

The chain has TRBV7-6 and TRBJ2-7; 10 bases match TRBD2. J gave up 1 base and V 5 bases, and 8 bases lay outside the gene matches. The CDR3 sequence is 16 residues long. Germline V CDR1 and CDR2: SGHVS, FNYEAQ. CDR3 sequence reads: CASSLSSGSLSYEQYF. CDR3 bases: TGTGCCAGCAGCCTTTCTAGCGGGAGTCTTTCCTACGAGCAGTACTTC.

J is TRBJ2-1 and V is TRBV28; 7 bases are a match to TRBD1. This CDR3 spans 15 amino acids. Germline CDR1 is MDHEN and CDR2 is SYDVKM. The V segment lost 6 bases and the J segment 0 bases; nucleotides outside the gene matches: 5. The CDR3 loop is CASSPTGNSYNEQFF. The CDR3 DNA follows: TGTGCCAGCAGCCCGACAGGGAACTCCTACAATGAGCAGTTCTTC. Looking up the rest from reference TRBV28 and TRBJ2-1 gives the full variable domain: DVKVTQSSRYLVKRTGEKVFLECVQDMDHENMFWYRQDPGLGLRLIYFSYDVKMKEKGDIPEGYSVSREKKERFSLILESASTNQTSMYLCASSPTGNSYNEQFFGPGTRLTVL.

V gene TRBV2 combines with J gene TRBJ2-7; D unresolved. The V gene lost 4 bases and the J gene lost 5 bases, with 6 bases spanning the gap. The CDR3 length is 11 residues. CDR1 is SNHLY and CDR2 is FYNNEI in the germline V gene. CDR3 residues: CASSALDEQYF. The CDR3 DNA follows: TGTGCCAGCAGTGCTCTCGACGAGCAGTACTTC.

This clone was found a few times. V is TRBV6-1 and J is TRBJ1-1, with D unclear. This CDR3 is 14 amino acids long. V lost 6 bases to trimming and J lost 0 bases, with 11 bases between them. CDR1 and CDR2 from the germline V gene are MNHNS and SASEGT. The CDR3 loop reads CASSLGIMNTEAFF. The CDR3 coding sequence is TGTGCCAGCAGCTTGGGCATCATGAACACTGAAGCTTTCTTT.

The V and J genes are TRBV2 and TRBJ2-2, with TRBD2 matching 14 bases. CDR3 length equals 17 residues. CDR1 SNHLY and CDR2 FYNNEI come from the germline V gene. J was trimmed by 0 bases and V by 7 bases; bases with no gene match: 4. Written as DNA, the CDR3 is TGTGCCAGCACCTGGACTAGCGGGAGGCCGAACACCGGGGAGCTGTTTTTT. As protein: CASTWTSGRPNTGELFF. Looking up the rest from reference TRBV2 and TRBJ2-2 gives the full variable domain: EPEVTQTPSHQVTQMGQEVILRCVPISNHLYFYWYRQILGQKVEFLVSFYNNEISEKSEIFDDQFSVERPDGSNFTLKIRSTKLEDSAMYFCASTWTSGRPNTGELFFGEGSRLTVL.

This chain uses TRBV9 with TRBJ1-4, with D maybe TRBD1 (6 bases). The CDR3 is 18 residues long. Trimming removed 4 bases at V and 0 bases at J, with 19 bases between. Germline CDR1 SGDLS, CDR2 YYNGEE. Here the CDR3 DNA reads TGTGCCAGCAGCCTAAAAGGGGGGGGATATTCAACTAATGAAAAACTGTTTTTT. This translates into CASSLKGGGYSTNEKLFF.

This clone was seen many times. The genes are TRBV5-4 and TRBJ2-7, with TRBD2 matching over 10 bases. This CDR3 is 14 amino acids long. Germline V gives CDR1 SGHNT, CDR2 YYREEE (reference sequence). After removal of 2 bases from V and 7 bases from J, the junction contained 6 bases not matched to a gene. CDR3 nucleotides: TGTGCCAGCAGCTTAGCGGGAGGGCCAGGGGAGCAGTACTTC. It translates to CASSLAGGPGEQYF.